These T cell receptor beta chains were read from a single sample in a study of blood T cell repertoires in COVID-19. Assay: immunoSEQ multiplex PCR; the TCRdb copy retains only in-frame clones and omits some. Of tens of thousands of clones in the sample, roughly 84% were seen once. What was sequenced was peripheral blood. The source is a human donor in a cohort sampled during active COVID-19. Each CDR3 is given with its conserved first and last residue. The order of the fields is D gene, clone size, J gene, V gene, CDR3 DNA, CDR3 protein. A D gene is named only where the DNA matches it firmly. Size tells how often a clone was seen (once, few, many) or the class of an expanded clone, and some rows leave it out.

. | . | TRBJ1-1 | TRBV7-9 | TGTGCCAGCAGCTCCCCGGGGGAGAAGAGGACTGAAGCTTTCTTT | CASSSPGEKRTEAFF
. | . | TRBJ1-2 | TRBV3-1/TRBV3-2 | TGTGCCAGCAGCCAGGGCCATGGCTACACCTTC | CASSQGHGYTF
TRBD1 | . | TRBJ1-5 | TRBV7-6 | TGTGCCAGCAGCCAAGGACAGGGTGGCAATCAGCCCCAGCATTTT | CASSQGQGGNQPQHF
. | . | TRBJ1-1 | TRBV5-1 | TGCGCCAGCGGTGACAGTTCATTGCCTGAAGCTTTCTTT | CASGDSSLPEAFF
. | . | TRBJ2-5 | TRBV5-1 | TGCGCCAGCAGCGGGGGGACAGCTCAAGAGACCCAGTACTTC | CASSGGTAQETQYF
. | . | TRBJ1-2 | TRBV9 | TGTGCCAGCAGCGTAGGCGGGTTTGGCGGCTACACCTTC | CASSVGGFGGYTF
. | . | TRBJ2-2 | TRBV5-1 | TGCGCCAGCAGCCTTGTGACAGGGAACACCGGGGAGCTGTTTTTT | CASSLVTGNTGELFF
. | . | TRBJ1-1 | TRBV28 | TGTGCCAGCAGTCCGCGGGTGACTGGGGCTTTCTTT | CASSPRVTGAFF
. | . | TRBJ1-2 | TRBV3-1/TRBV3-2 | TGTGCCAGCAGCCTACAGGTCGGATATGGCTACACCTTC | CASSLQVGYGYTF
. | many | TRBJ1-5 | TRBV3-1/TRBV3-2 | TGTGCCAGCAGCCAAGGGGGAGGGGGTGATCGGCCCCAGCATTTT | CASSQGGGGDRPQHF
TRBD1 | few | TRBJ1-1 | TRBV10-2 | TGCGCCAGCCGAACAGGGGGGAACACTGAAGCTTTCTTT | CASRTGGNTEAFF
TRBD1 | . | TRBJ1-2 | TRBV4-1 | TGCGCCAGCAGCCAACCAGGGGGCTATGGCTACACCTTC | CASSQPGGYGYTF
TRBD2 | . | TRBJ2-7 | TRBV5-1 | TGCGCCAGCAGCAAGCGGGAGGGCCTTCGGGAGCAGTACTTC | CASSKREGLREQYF
. | . | TRBJ1-2 | TRBV9 | TGTGCCAGCAGCGCATCGAGCTGGGGCGCGTCTAACTATGGCTACACCTTC | CASSASSWGASNYGYTF
. | . | TRBJ2-3 | TRBV10-3 | TGTGCCATCAGTGCAAGGAAAGGGGACACAGATACGCAGTATTTT | CAISARKGDTDTQYF
TRBD1 | . | TRBJ1-1 | TRBV6-5 | TGTGCCAGCAAACAACAGGGGACTGAAGCTTTCTTT | CASKQQGTEAFF
. | . | TRBJ2-5 | TRBV7-2 | TGTGCCAGCAGCTCGGGGAGAAAAGAGACCCAGTACTTC | CASSSGRKETQYF
TRBD1 | . | TRBJ2-7 | TRBV10-1 | TGCGCCAGCAGAAAGGACAGGGCCTCCTACGAGCAGTACTTC | CASRKDRASYEQYF
. | few | TRBJ2-7 | TRBV10-1 | TGCGCCAGTACCCAACACCCTCAGACAGGCGAGTACGAGCAGTACTTC | CASTQHPQTGEYEQYF
. | . | TRBJ2-3 | TRBV29-1 | TGCAGCGTTGAAGAATTCGGTTCGAACAGGGGCACAGATACGCAGTATTTT | CSVEEFGSNRGTDTQYF
. | . | TRBJ1-1 | TRBV6-6 | TGTGCCAGCAGTTATAACACACCAGAAGCTTTCTTT | CASSYNTPEAFF
TRBD1 | . | TRBJ1-5 | TRBV5-5 | TGTGCCAGCAGCTCCTACTCTCCGGGACAGGGGTTGCATTTT | CASSSYSPGQGLHF